This TCR beta chain was captured by sequencing in a study of blood T cell repertoires in COVID-19. The wider study: Italy, Spain and the United States were the sources of the convalescent and acute COVID-19 samples.

In the study's own analysis: By means of reference gene primer amplification, nucleated cell counts were estimated. Sequenced by immunoSEQ multiplex PCR; TCRdb stores in-frame clones only, minus some. V and J calls and clone size come straight from that table; D and trimming were deduced from the DNA. The sample shows roughly 150,000 clones, about 81% of them seen only once. Sequenced material: peripheral blood. The TCR was taken from a woman over 75 with acute or convalescent COVID-19.

Here the CDR3 reads CASSQGQGPLDQPQHF. CDR3 bases: TGCGCCAGCAGCCAAGGTCAGGGGCCTCTGGATCAGCCCCAGCATTTT. This sequence joins TRBV4-1 and TRBJ1-5; D possibly corresponds to TRBD1 (6 bases). Germline V CDR1 and CDR2: MGHRA, YSYEKL. The CDR3 loop spans 16 amino acids. The V and J ends lost 1 base and 5 bases respectively, with 15 bases between them.